Following are 16 T cell receptor beta chains from one sample sequenced in a study of CD8+CD57+ T cells in acquired aplastic anemia. TCR beta VDJ and CDR3 profiles were obtained from a genomic DNA template. TCRdb used MiXCR to reprocess the reads, holding one entry per CDR3 protein. The sample comprises some 200,000 distinct CDR3 sequences, approximately 50% of which are singletons, and around a tenth rests with the top ten. The authors sequenced patients whose flow cytometry had shown CD8+CD57+ cell expansion. The specimen was sorted CD4+, CD8+, or CD8+CD57+ T cells (not recorded which) from PBMCs. The source is a human donor with aplastic anemia.

This chain links TRBV19 with TRBJ2-1; 8 bases agree with TRBD2. Trimming cost V 4 bases and J 4 bases; bases outside gene matches: 3. There are 14 residues in the CDR3. Germline lookup yields CDR1 LNHDA and CDR2 SQIVND (reference sequence). The CDR3 coding sequence is TGTGCCAGTAGTAGGGGGACTAGATACAATGAGCAGTTCTTC. Its protein is CASSRGTRYNEQFF.

This clonotype was seen at least ten times. The chain links TRBV10-1 to TRBJ1-5; the D is unclear. Germline V gives CDR1 WNHNN, CDR2 SYGVQD (reference sequence). The CDR3 totals 10 residues. V was trimmed by 8 bases and J by 4 bases, leaving 3 bases between them. CDR3 amino acids: CASPNQPQHF. The CDR3 coding sequence is TGCGCCAGCCCTAATCAGCCCCAGCATTTT.

The chain joins TRBV5-4 to TRBJ2-3, with 14 bases matching TRBD2. Unmatched junction bases numbered 7, after V lost 0 bases and J lost 4 bases. Germline CDR1 is SGHNT and CDR2 is YYREEE (reference sequence). The CDR3 consists of 18 residues. CDR3 loop: CASSLAGLAGGSADTQYF. In nucleotides, the CDR3 is TGTGCCAGCAGCTTGGCCGGACTAGCGGGGGGTAGTGCAGATACGCAGTATTTT.

This clonotype was recorded at least ten times. This chain links TRBV20-1 with TRBJ2-1; 11 bases align to TRBD2. CDR1 and CDR2 from the germline V gene are DFQATT and SNEGSKA (reference sequence). The V gene end was trimmed by 2 bases and the J gene end by 3 bases; junction bases not matched to a gene: 3. The CDR3 loop spans 15 amino acids. This CDR3 is CSARTGTSGYNEQFF. The CDR3, as DNA: TGCAGTGCTAGAACCGGGACTAGCGGCTACAATGAGCAGTTCTTC.

The rearrangement uses TRBV20-1 and TRBJ2-5; D is unclear. The CDR3 has 10 residues. Trimming pared 3 bases from V and 3 bases from J, leaving 2 bases between. Germline values: CDR1 DFQATT, CDR2 SNEGSKA (reference sequence). CDR3 nucleotide sequence: TGCAGTGCTAGGGAAGAGACCCAGTACTTC. It specifies CSAREETQYF.

This clonotype has a count of ten or more. The chain combines TRBV20-1 with TRBJ2-7, with a weak D call TRBD2 (7 bases). Trimming left V 5 bases short and J 7 bases short, with 24 bases between. The CDR3 is 15 residues long. Germline V CDR1 and CDR2: DFQATT, SNEGSKA (reference sequence). The CDR3 coding sequence is TGCAGTGCTCTCCAACAGCGGGACACTTTGGGAGAGCAGTACTTC. This gives the protein CSALQQRDTLGEQYF.

This clonotype was counted only a few times. The J gene is TRBJ1-2, the V gene TRBV3-1; D is perhaps TRBD1 (6 bases). Trimming took off 2 bases at V and 3 bases at J, with 16 bases between the two ends. The CDR3 extends over 16 amino acids. Germline V gene data show CDR1 as LGHDT and CDR2 as YNNKEL (reference sequence). In nucleotides, the CDR3 is TGTGCCAGCAGCCAAAAGAGGGGGGGAAATCACTATGGCTACACCTTC. Translated: CASSQKRGGNHYGYTF.

The gene calls are TRBV19 and TRBJ1-5; TRBD1 might be the D (5 bases). V was trimmed by 0 bases and J by 6 bases, leaving 12 bases between them. Germline CDR1 reads LNHDA; CDR2 reads SQIVND (reference sequence). This CDR3 is built from 15 residues. The CDR3 DNA follows: TGTGCCAGTAGTATAGATCGGGAGGGGACTCAGCCCCAGCATTTT. Translation gives CASSIDREGTQPQHF.

The chain employs TRBV20-1 and TRBJ2-7; 8 nucleotides line up with TRBD2. V gave up 2 bases and J gave up 6 bases; unmatched junction bases: 9. Germline CDR1 DFQATT, CDR2 SNEGSKA (reference sequence). This CDR3 contains 14 residues. The CDR3 reads CSARWALAGTEQYF. In nucleotides, the CDR3 is TGCAGTGCTAGATGGGCTCTAGCGGGTACCGAGCAGTACTTC.

There are a few counts of this clonotype. The chain joins TRBV30 to TRBJ2-1; D might be TRBD1 (6 bases). Per germline, CDR1 GTSNPN and CDR2 SVGIG (reference sequence). The CDR3 is made up of 20 amino acids. With 0 bases removed from V and 2 bases from J, the gap between germline ends came to 26 bases. DNA for the CDR3: TGTGCCTGGAGTGTACGTGTTAGGTACAGGGTCCAGGTCCCCTACAATGAGCAGTTCTTC. It codes for CAWSVRVRYRVQVPYNEQFF.

V and J are TRBV2 and TRBJ2-1; 7 bases map to TRBD1. The CDR3 runs 15 residues. The germline gives CDR1 SNHLY, CDR2 FYNNEI. V gave up 7 bases and J gave up 5 bases; unmatched junction bases: 11. The CDR3 loop is CASKSTGQPNNEQFF. The CDR3 DNA reads as TGTGCCAGCAAAAGTACGGGACAGCCCAACAATGAGCAGTTCTTC.

This clonotype was counted many times. The chain carries TRBV19 and TRBJ1-1; TRBD1 agrees at 9 bases. With 6 bases clipped from V and 4 bases from J, the junction kept 12 bases outside the gene matches. There are 16 residues in the CDR3. Germline lookup yields CDR1 LNHDA and CDR2 SQIVND (reference sequence). CDR3 sequence: CASRRETGGWGTEAFF. DNA for the CDR3: TGTGCCAGTAGAAGGGAGACAGGGGGATGGGGCACTGAAGCTTTCTTT.

This clonotype has just one count. The junction does not match germline at one end; this may be a read error. The chain combines TRBV2 with TRBJ2-5; D unclear. Germline loops: CDR1 SNHLY, CDR2 FYNNEI. The length of the CDR3 is 14 residues. CDR3 bases: TGCGCCAGCAGCCAAGATCCCCCCCGGGAGACCCAGTACTTC. Encoded protein: CASSQDPPRETQYF. Variable domain in full (rest from reference TRBV2 and TRBJ2-5): EPEVTQTPSHQVTQMGQEVILRCVPISNHLYFYWYRQILGQKVEFLVSFYNNEISEKSEIFDDQFSVERPDGSNFTLKIRSTKLEDSAMYFCASSQDPPRETQYFGPGTRLLVL.

This sequence joins TRBV24-1 and TRBJ2-2, with 7 bases matching TRBD2. The CDR3 runs 15 residues. In germline, CDR1 is KGHDR, CDR2 SFDVKD. V dropped 9 bases and J dropped 2; count of bases not matched to a gene: 8. The CDR3 here is CATSMGGRNTGELFF. The CDR3 DNA is TGTGCCACCTCCATGGGGGGGAGAAACACCGGGGAGCTGTTTTTT.

Only a few counts were recorded for this clonotype. The V gene is TRBV10-3, the J gene TRBJ1-2; D is perhaps TRBD1 (6 bases). Germline CDR1 reads ENHRY; CDR2 reads SYGVKD. V lost 7 bases, J lost 4 bases, and 13 bases lay in between. The CDR3 totals 13 residues. The CDR3 protein is CAIKLETGYGYTF. The CDR3 DNA reads as TGTGCCATCAAGTTGGAGACAGGCTATGGCTACACCTTC.

The gene calls are TRBV2 and TRBJ2-7; the match to TRBD1 covers 7 bases. CDR3 size: 12 residues. With V trimmed by 6 bases and J by 11 bases, 10 bases remained unmatched. The germline V gene encodes CDR1 SNHLY and CDR2 FYNNEI. The CDR3 DNA sequence: TGTGCCAGCAGCGGTAAGGGGGCGGCCAAGTACTTC. Amino acids: CASSGKGAAKYF.